The 9 T cell receptor beta chains below were found in one sample sequenced in a study of blood T cell repertoires in COVID-19. Here immunoSEQ multiplex PCR was the method, and the copy in TCRdb shows in-frame clones only, minus some. Of under 300,000 clones in the sample, around 86% were seen once. Sequencing was carried out using peripheral blood. The receptors were sampled from a woman aged 35 to 49 who had recovered from COVID-19.

The CDR3 here is CASSPGTSGTHEQYF. The CDR3, as DNA: TGTGCCAGCTCACCCGGGACTAGCGGGACCCACGAGCAGTACTTC. The chain couples TRBV18 to TRBJ2-7; TRBD2 matches 13 bases. Per the germline V gene, CDR1 is KGHSH and CDR2 is LQKENI. The CDR3 consists of 15 residues. Trimming at V came to 3 bases and at J to 5 bases, leaving 4 bases not matched to a gene. Supplemented by reference TRBV18 and TRBJ2-7, the full variable domain reads NAGVMQNPRHLVRRRGQEARLRCSPMKGHSHVYWYRQLPEEGLKFMVYLQKENIIDESGMPKERFSAEFPKEGPSILRIQQVVRGDSAAYFCASSPGTSGTHEQYFGPGTRLTVT.

The J gene is TRBJ1-2, the V gene TRBV24-1, with 8 bases aligning to TRBD1. This CDR3 spans 13 amino acids. Germline assignment: CDR1 KGHDR and CDR2 SFDVKD. Trimming removed 12 bases from V and 3 bases from J; junction bases left unmatched: 8. In nucleotides, the CDR3 is TGTGCCCCCTCAGGGGGCGGGGACTATGGCTACACCTTC. Translation gives CAPSGGGDYGYTF.

The rearrangement links TRBV24-1 to TRBJ2-1; 7 bases align to TRBD2. CDR3 length equals 16 residues. Germline CDR1 and CDR2: KGHDR and SFDVKD. J lost 5 bases, V lost 2 bases, and 8 bases had no gene match. This CDR3 is CATSDSRWDYHNEQFF. The CDR3 DNA is TGTGCCACCAGTGATTCCAGATGGGACTACCACAATGAGCAGTTCTTC.

The chain carries TRBV28 and TRBJ2-1; 14 bases map to TRBD2. CDR3 length: 15 amino acids. V was pared by 5 bases and J by 7 bases, with 4 bases of the junction left unmatched. Germline lookup yields CDR1 MDHEN and CDR2 SYDVKM. This CDR3 reads CASSPGTSGRNEQFF. In nucleotides, the CDR3 is TGTGCCAGCAGTCCCGGGACTAGCGGGAGAAATGAGCAGTTCTTC.

The chain is built from TRBV30 and TRBJ1-5, with TRBD1 identical over 7 bases. Germline loops: CDR1 GTSNPN, CDR2 SVGIG (reference sequence). The CDR3 runs to 14 residues. V was pared by 3 bases and J by 3 bases, with 5 bases of the junction left unmatched. The CDR3 coding sequence is TGTGCCTGGAGCCGGGACAGCAACAATCAGCCCCAGCATTTT. This encodes CAWSRDSNNQPQHF.

The V and J genes are TRBV10-1 and TRBJ2-7; TRBD2 matches 10 bases. J lost 3 bases, V lost 10 bases, and 15 bases had no gene match. This CDR3 comprises 16 residues. Germline-derived CDR1 and CDR2 are WNHNN and SYGVQD (reference sequence). DNA for the CDR3: TGCGCCACCCCCGTGACTAGCGGGCGTCACCACTACGAGCAGTACTTC. Its translation is CATPVTSGRHHYEQYF.

This clone has just one count. The chain couples TRBV7-2 to TRBJ2-7, with TRBD2 identical over 12 bases. J lost 5 bases, V lost 1 base, and 0 bases had no gene match. The CDR3 runs to 14 residues. Looked up from germline, CDR1 is SGHTA and CDR2 is FQGNSA. The CDR3 DNA follows: TGTGCCAGCAGCTTAGGACTAGCGGGAGACGAGCAGTACTTC. Its translation is CASSLGLAGDEQYF.

CDR3 residues: CASSFTGGPNEQYF. The CDR3 nucleotides are TGTGCCAGCAGTTTTACGGGAGGGCCCAACGAGCAGTACTTC. V is TRBV28 and J is TRBJ2-7; 8 bases are a match to TRBD2. The V and J ends lost 3 bases and 5 bases, in that order; junction bases with no gene match: 6. Per germline, CDR1 MDHEN and CDR2 SYDVKM. This CDR3 comprises 14 residues.

This clone was detected only a few times. This sequence joins TRBV6-4 and TRBJ1-5; D is possibly TRBD1 (6 bases). This CDR3 comprises 16 residues. V lost 0 bases and J 5 bases, leaving 14 bases between the germline ends. From germline, CDR1 is MRHNA and CDR2 SNTAGT. CDR3 DNA: TGTGCCAGCAGTGACTCGGCGGGGGCGAAGGATCAGCCCCAGCATTTT. Translating gives CASSDSAGAKDQPQHF.